The 14 T cell receptor beta chains given below trace back to one sample, sequenced in a study of cytomegalovirus exposure and HLA in healthy donors. PCR employed 60 Vbeta and 13 Jbeta primers. Using immunoSEQ multiplex PCR, the repertoire was profiled, and TCRdb retains in-frame clones only, with some absent. Of around 160,000 clones listed, 65% to 85% are singletons. Sample: PBMCs. These receptors all stem from a woman between 40 and 55 years old in good health and CMV-seropositive.

The rearrangement links TRBV7-2 to TRBJ1-2; D is unclear. The V gene lost 3 bases and the J gene lost 4 bases, with 3 bases spanning the gap. Looked up from germline, CDR1 is SGHTA and CDR2 is FQGNSA. This CDR3 spans 11 amino acids. The CDR3 bases are TGTGCCAGCAGCTTTATCTATGGCTACACCTTC. It translates to CASSFIYGYTF. The full variable domain, its missing parts supplied by reference TRBV7-2 and TRBJ1-2, is GAGVSQSPSNKVTEKGKDVELRCDPISGHTALYWYRQSLGQGLEFLIYFQGNSAPDKSGLPSDRFSAERTGGSVSTLTIQRTQQEDSAVYLCASSFIYGYTFGSGTRLTVV.

V gene TRBV2 combines with J gene TRBJ2-5, with a possible D match to TRBD1 (6 bases). V was clipped by 10 bases and J by 4 bases, with 19 bases between them. CDR3 length: 14 residues. The germline V gene has CDR1 SNHLY and CDR2 FYNNEI. CDR3 in amino acids: CATGQGSPAETQYF. CDR3 DNA sequence: TGTGCCACGGGTCAGGGGTCCCCGGCAGAGACCCAGTACTTC.

In its sample, this clone was seen a few times. This chain joins TRBV5-5 and TRBJ1-1; D may be TRBD1 (5 bases). V lost 4 bases and J 0 bases, leaving 13 bases between the germline ends. There are 15 residues in the CDR3. Germline V lookup: CDR1 SGHKS, CDR2 YYEKEE (reference sequence). This CDR3 reads CASSPSGGLNTEAFF. In DNA, the CDR3 is TGTGCCAGCAGCCCATCGGGGGGTTTGAACACTGAAGCTTTCTTT.

This clone has just one count. The J gene is TRBJ1-2, the V gene TRBV7-2, with D tentatively TRBD1 (5 bases). V was clipped by 5 bases and J by 6 bases, with 13 bases between them. The CDR3 has 13 residues. CDR1 and CDR2 from the germline V gene are SGHTA and FQGNSA. The CDR3 DNA is TGTGCCAGCAGCCCGCAGGGTCGCAATGGCTACACCTTC. Translated: CASSPQGRNGYTF.

The chain is built from TRBV5-4 and TRBJ1-3; weak D call: TRBD1 (5 bases). CDR1 is SGHNT and CDR2 is YYREEE in the germline V gene (reference sequence). V dropped 3 bases and J dropped 3 bases, with 13 bases sitting between them. The CDR3 totals 15 residues. CDR3 in DNA: TGTGCCAGCAGCTACGGGGGGGGAGATGGAAACACCATATATTTT. It specifies CASSYGGGDGNTIYF.

The V and J genes are TRBV2 and TRBJ2-7; tentative D call: TRBD2 (5 bases). Trimming cost V 5 bases and J 0 bases, with 11 bases left between them. The CDR3 extends over 14 amino acids. Germline CDR1 is SNHLY and CDR2 is FYNNEI. CDR3 DNA sequence: TGTGCCAGCAGTCCCCGAACTAGCTCCTACGAGCAGTACTTC. Translating it yields CASSPRTSSYEQYF. Drawing the rest from reference TRBV2 and TRBJ2-7, the complete variable domain is EPEVTQTPSHQVTQMGQEVILRCVPISNHLYFYWYRQILGQKVEFLVSFYNNEISEKSEIFDDQFSVERPDGSNFTLKIRSTKLEDSAMYFCASSPRTSSYEQYFGPGTRLTVT.

The chain joins TRBV7-2 to TRBJ2-5, with TRBD2 matching 13 bases. The CDR3 runs to 16 residues. The V and J ends lost 5 bases and 5 bases, in that order; junction bases with no gene match: 8. Germline V gene data show CDR1 as SGHTA and CDR2 as FQGNSA. The CDR3 reads CASSERLAGGLETQYF. Here the CDR3 DNA reads TGTGCCAGCAGCGAACGACTAGCGGGGGGTCTGGAGACCCAGTACTTC.

The table lists this clone with a few counts. The V call is TRBV4-2, the J call TRBJ2-7; maybe TRBD2 (7 bases). Germline CDR1 reads LGHNA; CDR2 reads YNFKEQ. The CDR3 sequence is 15 residues long. V was cut by 4 bases and J by 5 bases, with 18 bases left in between. Written as DNA, the CDR3 is TGTGCCAGCAGCCCCCGAGGGGGGGCCGGAGACGAGCAGTACTTC. As protein: CASSPRGGAGDEQYF.

For the CDR3, the DNA is TGTGCCATCAGCGGGACAGGGGTCTCACCCCTCCACTTT. As protein: CAISGTGVSPLHF. The V call is TRBV10-3, the J call TRBJ1-6, with TRBD1 matching 10 bases. The germline gives CDR1 ENHRY, CDR2 SYGVKD. This CDR3 is built from 13 residues. Germline trimming cut 6 bases from V and 10 bases from J; bases unmatched to any gene: 3.

The sample holds one count of this clone. The V gene is TRBV5-1, the J gene TRBJ2-5; 12 bases fit TRBD2. The ends lost 4 bases at V and 1 base at J; junction bases unmatched: 8. CDR1 is SGHRS, CDR2 YFSETQ, per germline. The CDR3 consists of 17 residues. CDR3 loop: CASSQRTSGASQETQYF. The CDR3 DNA reads as TGCGCCAGCAGCCAACGGACTAGCGGGGCATCCCAAGAGACCCAGTACTTC.

The gene calls are TRBV6-1 and TRBJ1-1, with 10 bases identical to TRBD1. Germline CDR1 and CDR2: MNHNS and SASEGT. With V trimmed by 7 bases and J by 3 bases, 5 bases remained unmatched. The CDR3 loop spans 14 amino acids. CDR3 region: CASTGQGGDTEAFF. Written as DNA, the CDR3 is TGTGCCAGCACCGGACAGGGGGGGGACACTGAAGCTTTCTTT.

J is TRBJ2-3 and V is TRBV5-1; D unresolved. Germline CDR1 SGHRS, CDR2 YFSETQ. The CDR3 is 15 amino acids. V was trimmed by 4 bases and J by 1 base, leaving 13 bases between them. DNA for the CDR3: TGCGCCAGCAGCCGAACCGTAGTCGGCACAGATACGCAGTATTTT. It codes for CASSRTVVGTDTQYF.

This clone was counted a single time. The chain employs TRBV6-1 and TRBJ1-2; D is perhaps TRBD1 (6 bases). Germline CDR1 MNHNS, CDR2 SASEGT. The CDR3 loop spans 14 amino acids. The ends were cut back, 5 bases at V and 8 bases at J, with 18 bases in the middle. Here the CDR3 reads CASSRQQGKEGYTF. Written as DNA, the CDR3 is TGTGCCAGCAGTAGGCAACAGGGAAAAGAGGGCTACACCTTC.

The chain couples TRBV5-6 to TRBJ2-7; the match to TRBD2 covers 10 bases. This CDR3 spans 13 amino acids. V trimming: 4 bases; J trimming: 5 bases; junction bases outside the gene matches: 3. CDR1 is SGHDT, CDR2 YYEEEE, per germline. As DNA, the CDR3 is TGTGCCAGCAGCCCGGGACTAGCGAACGAGCAGTACTTC. Translated, it gives CASSPGLANEQYF.